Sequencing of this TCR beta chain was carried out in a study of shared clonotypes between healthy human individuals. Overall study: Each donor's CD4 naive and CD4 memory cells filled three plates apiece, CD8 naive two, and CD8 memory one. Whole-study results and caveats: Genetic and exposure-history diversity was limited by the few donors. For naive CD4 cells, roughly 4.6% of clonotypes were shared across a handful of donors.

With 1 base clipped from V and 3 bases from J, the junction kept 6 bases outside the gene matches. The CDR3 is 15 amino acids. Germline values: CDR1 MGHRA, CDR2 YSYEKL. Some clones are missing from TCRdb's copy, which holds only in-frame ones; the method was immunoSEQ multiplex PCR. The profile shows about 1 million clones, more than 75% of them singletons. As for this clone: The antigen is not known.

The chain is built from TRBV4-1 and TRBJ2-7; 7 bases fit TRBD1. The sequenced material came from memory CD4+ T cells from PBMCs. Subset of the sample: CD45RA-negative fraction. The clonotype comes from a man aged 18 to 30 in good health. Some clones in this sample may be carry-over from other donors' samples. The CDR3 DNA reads TGCGCCAGCAGCCAAGGACCCGGGACAGTCTACGAGCAGTACTTC. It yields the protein CASSQGPGTVYEQYF.